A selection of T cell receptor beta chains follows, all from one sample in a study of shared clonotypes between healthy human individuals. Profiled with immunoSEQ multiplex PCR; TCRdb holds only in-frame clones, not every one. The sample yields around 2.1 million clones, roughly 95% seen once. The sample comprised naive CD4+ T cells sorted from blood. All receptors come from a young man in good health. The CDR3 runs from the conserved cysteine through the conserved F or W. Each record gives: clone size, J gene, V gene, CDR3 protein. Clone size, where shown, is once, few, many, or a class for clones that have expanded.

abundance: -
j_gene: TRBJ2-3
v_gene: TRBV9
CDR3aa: CASSSQGARTDTQYF

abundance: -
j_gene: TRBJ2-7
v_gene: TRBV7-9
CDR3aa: CASSRYYEQYF

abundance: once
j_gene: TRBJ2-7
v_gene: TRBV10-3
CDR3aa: CAISDLAGGSEQYF

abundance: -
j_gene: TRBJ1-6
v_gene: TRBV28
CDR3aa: CASRSTGSNSPLHF

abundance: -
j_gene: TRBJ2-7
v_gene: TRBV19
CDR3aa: CASSSVGDRAYEQYF

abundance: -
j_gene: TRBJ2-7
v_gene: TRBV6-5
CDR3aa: CASTFRGDRAYEQYF

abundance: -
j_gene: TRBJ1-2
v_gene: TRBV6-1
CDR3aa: CASSERGDGYTF

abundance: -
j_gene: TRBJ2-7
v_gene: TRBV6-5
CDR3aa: CASSYSMAGGFEQYF

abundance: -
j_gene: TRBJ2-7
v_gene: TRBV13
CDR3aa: CASSLGASASYEQYF

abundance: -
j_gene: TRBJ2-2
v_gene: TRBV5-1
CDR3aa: CASSLGYVTGELFF

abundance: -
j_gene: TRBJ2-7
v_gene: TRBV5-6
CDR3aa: CASSMTPSGGPYEQYF

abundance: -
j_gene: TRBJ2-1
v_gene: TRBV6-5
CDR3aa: CASSSLAGRPYNEQFF

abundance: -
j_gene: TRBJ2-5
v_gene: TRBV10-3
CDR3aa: CAISDFLAGGQETQYF